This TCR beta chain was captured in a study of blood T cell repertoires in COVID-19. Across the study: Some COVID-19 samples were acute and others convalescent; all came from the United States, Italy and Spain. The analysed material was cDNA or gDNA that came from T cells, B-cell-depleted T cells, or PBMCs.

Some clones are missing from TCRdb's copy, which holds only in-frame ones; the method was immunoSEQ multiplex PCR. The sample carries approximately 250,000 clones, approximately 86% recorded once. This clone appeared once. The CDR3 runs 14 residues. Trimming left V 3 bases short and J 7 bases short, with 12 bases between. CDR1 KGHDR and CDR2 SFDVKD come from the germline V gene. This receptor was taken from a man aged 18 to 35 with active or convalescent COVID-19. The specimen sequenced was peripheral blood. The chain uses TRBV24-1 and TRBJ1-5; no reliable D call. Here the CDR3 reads CATSDPSVLQPQHF. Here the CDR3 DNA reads TGTGCCACCAGTGATCCCTCTGTCCTACAGCCCCAGCATTTT.